The text below deals with one TCR beta chain. Its target is unknown. The CDR3 spans 14 residues. Germline CDR1 and CDR2: SQVTM and ANQGSEA. The germline V and J ends were trimmed by 0 bases and 5 bases, with 13 bases remaining between them. The data were taken from a study of shared clonotypes between healthy human individuals. Study observations and caveats: The study found lower generation probabilities in non-shared clonotypes than in those shared by all four donors. A few donors had around 5% of their naive CD4 clonotypes in common.

This was a deep-level run. Sequencing used immunoSEQ multiplex PCR; TCRdb keeps in-frame clones, though not all of them. The data hold roughly 720,000 clones, with 90% observed a single time. The specimen sequenced was memory CD8+ T cells from PBMCs. Subset specified: CD45RO+ cells pooled with CCR7-negative TemRA cells. This sequence originates from a man aged 18 to 29 in good health. Some clones in this sample may be carry-over from other donors' samples. The V call is TRBV29-1, the J call TRBJ1-1; D is ambiguous. CDR3 protein: CSVEETKKRTEAFF. In DNA form, the CDR3 reads TGCAGCGTTGAAGAGACAAAGAAGAGGACTGAAGCTTTCTTT.